These 27 T cell receptor beta chains were all obtained from the same sample, sequenced in a study of CD8 T cells in ankylosing spondylitis. Findings of the study overall: A motif in TCR beta, a set of under ten highly homologous variants, appeared characteristic of ankylosing spondylitis blood.

TCRdb redid the calling of the 5' RACE reads with MiXCR, one entry per CDR3 protein. The data contain hundreds of thousands of distinct CDR3 sequences, 12% of them singletons. These receptors' antigens are unknown. Sequencing was carried out using blood, either unsorted or a sorted T cell fraction (not recorded which). The receptors were sampled from a male donor with ankylosing spondylitis.

The gene calls are TRBV5-1 and TRBJ2-3, with 9 nucleotides matching TRBD1. The CDR3 runs 14 residues. The V and J ends lost 3 bases and 3 bases, in that order; junction bases with no gene match: 2. Germline loops: CDR1 SGHRS, CDR2 YFSETQ. The CDR3 loop is CASSYGTGTDTQYF. CDR3 nucleotides: TGCGCCAGCAGCTACGGGACAGGGACAGATACGCAGTATTTT.

The table lists this clonotype with a few counts. The V call is TRBV7-2, the J call TRBJ1-1; a possible D gene is TRBD1 (5 bases). CDR1 is SGHTA, CDR2 FQGNSA, per germline. CDR3 length: 14 amino acids. V was cut by 3 bases and J by 5 bases, with 13 bases left in between. The CDR3 sequence is CASSLEPGRTEAFF. CDR3 DNA sequence: TGTGCCAGCAGCTTGGAACCAGGGCGTACTGAAGCTTTCTTT.

This clonotype turned up a few times. The rearrangement links TRBV10-3 to TRBJ2-2; 7 positions agree with TRBD2. From germline, CDR1 is ENHRY and CDR2 SYGVKD. The CDR3 extends over 14 amino acids. V trimming: 7 bases; J trimming: 6 bases; junction bases outside the gene matches: 8. The CDR3 here is CAITGTTEAGELFF. DNA for the CDR3: TGTGCCATCACCGGGACTACCGAGGCCGGGGAGCTGTTTTTT.

This clonotype was found many times. The chain links TRBV29-1 to TRBJ2-5; 11 bases line up with TRBD1. V was clipped by 7 bases and J by 5 bases; unmatched bases: 6. CDR3 length equals 13 residues. CDR1 is SQVTM, CDR2 ANQGSEA, per germline. Here the CDR3 DNA reads TGCAGCGCCTGGACAGGGGGCAGTGAGACCCAGTACTTC. It specifies CSAWTGGSETQYF.

In its sample, this clonotype was seen many times. The V gene is TRBV7-9, the J gene TRBJ1-1; D unresolved. Trimming removed 3 bases at V and 0 bases at J, with 5 bases between. The CDR3 extends over 13 amino acids. The germline gives CDR1 SEHNR, CDR2 FQNEAQ (reference sequence). CDR3 residues: CASSFFMNTEAFF. The CDR3, as DNA: TGTGCCAGCAGCTTTTTCATGAACACTGAAGCTTTCTTT. The full variable domain, with the rest looked up from reference TRBV7-9 and TRBJ1-1, is DTGVSQNPRHKITKRGQNVTFRCDPISEHNRLYWYRQTLGQGPEFLTYFQNEAQLEKSRLLSDRFSAERPKGSFSTLEIQRTEQGDSAMYLCASSFFMNTEAFFGQGTRLTVV.

This clonotype has just a few counts. This chain joins TRBV20-1 and TRBJ1-2; D is perhaps TRBD1 (5 bases). The CDR3 is made up of 11 amino acids. The V and J ends lost 7 bases and 3 bases respectively, with 9 bases between them. Germline lookup yields CDR1 DFQATT and CDR2 SNEGSKA (reference sequence). The CDR3 loop reads CSGEQDYGYTF. DNA of the CDR3: TGCAGTGGTGAACAGGACTATGGCTACACCTTC.

The sample holds many counts of this clonotype. CDR3 DNA: TGTGCCAGCAGTAGAGGGGGTGGCAGCAATCAGCCCCAGCATTTT. It encodes CASSRGGGSNQPQHF. The V gene is TRBV6-1, the J gene TRBJ1-5; D is perhaps TRBD1 (6 bases). The V gene's germline CDR1 is MNHNS and CDR2 SASEGT. The CDR3 runs 15 residues. V was cut by 5 bases and J by 1 base, with 12 bases left in between.

This sequence joins TRBV20-1 and TRBJ2-7; D perhaps matches TRBD2 (6 bases). Trimming pared 5 bases from V and 0 bases from J, leaving 11 bases between. CDR1 and CDR2 from the germline V gene are DFQATT and SNEGSKA (reference sequence). There are 13 residues in the CDR3. The CDR3 DNA reads TGCAGTGCTTCGGACTACTTCTCCTACGAGCAGTACTTC. It is translated as CSASDYFSYEQYF.

This clonotype showed up many times. The chain is built from TRBV15 and TRBJ1-1, with D unclear. This CDR3 comprises 13 residues. The V and J ends lost 5 bases and 2 bases respectively, with 9 bases between them. Germline loops: CDR1 LNHNV, CDR2 YYDKDF (reference sequence). The CDR3 sequence: CATSSLGNTEAFF. CDR3 coding DNA: TGTGCCACCAGCTCACTAGGTAACACTGAAGCTTTCTTT.

The CDR3 is CATSDDDYGYTF. CDR3 bases: TGTGCCACCAGTGATGATGACTATGGCTACACCTTC. The chain is built from TRBV24-1 and TRBJ1-2; D gene unclear. The germline gives CDR1 KGHDR, CDR2 SFDVKD. The CDR3 covers 12 residues. Trimming shortened V by 3 bases and J by 3 bases, and 4 bases separated the two germline ends.

This clonotype was counted a few times. V usage is TRBV12-3 or TRBV12-4 and J usage is TRBJ1-6; 9 bases fit TRBD1. The CDR3 has 15 residues. V was pared by 5 bases and J by 6 bases, with 5 bases of the junction left unmatched. The CDR3 loop is CASSAGTGINSPLHF. DNA of the CDR3: TGTGCCAGCAGTGCCGGGACAGGGATTAATTCACCCCTCCACTTT.

The chain couples TRBV7-9 to TRBJ2-5; D is unresolved. V lost 1 base to trimming and J lost 2 bases, with 11 bases between them. Germline V gene data show CDR1 as SEHNR and CDR2 as FQNEAQ (reference sequence). The CDR3 totals 15 residues. The CDR3: CASSLELSEQETQYF. The CDR3 nucleotides read TGTGCCAGCAGCTTAGAATTATCGGAACAAGAGACCCAGTACTTC.

This clonotype was seen a few times. The J gene is TRBJ1-2, the V gene TRBV7-2; D might be TRBD1 (5 bases). Germline V gene lookup returns CDR1 SGHTA and CDR2 FQGNSA. The CDR3 spans 15 residues. V was pared by 5 bases and J by 3 bases, with 16 bases between. The CDR3 loop reads CASSLSYGADYGYTF. CDR3 bases: TGTGCCAGCAGCCTCAGCTATGGGGCTGACTATGGCTACACCTTC.

This clonotype was recorded a few times. The V and J genes are TRBV12-3 or TRBV12-4 and TRBJ1-4; D remains unclear. Trimming shortened V by 4 bases and J by 3 bases, and 12 bases separated the two germline ends. This CDR3 contains 15 residues. In nucleotides, the CDR3 is TGTGCCAGCAGTTCCGAGGAGGTGGCTAATGAAAAACTGTTTTTT. Its protein product is CASSSEEVANEKLFF.

This clonotype was detected only a few times. CDR3 in DNA: TGTGCCAGCAGCTCTGGCCCGGGACTAGCGGGAGGTTACGAGCAGTACTTC. It is translated as CASSSGPGLAGGYEQYF. The chain is built from TRBV7-2 and TRBJ2-7; 15 bases line up with TRBD2. The CDR3 contains 17 residues. Germline values: CDR1 SGHTA, CDR2 FQGNSA. J lost 4 bases, V lost 4 bases, and 8 bases had no gene match.

The sample holds a few counts of this clonotype. The chain links TRBV6-5 to TRBJ1-1; D gene ambiguous. The germline CDR1 and CDR2 sequences are MNHEY and SVGAGI. V lost 6 bases to trimming and J lost 7 bases, with 6 bases between them. This CDR3 is 10 amino acids long. The CDR3 DNA reads as TGTGCCAGCAGGGGAATTGAAGCTTTCTTT. Amino acid sequence: CASRGIEAFF.

The chain has TRBV12-3 or TRBV12-4 and TRBJ2-5; D is perhaps TRBD2 (6 bases). The CDR3 has 15 residues. Trimming took 2 bases from V and 1 from J, leaving 11 bases between them. DNA for the CDR3: TGTGCCAGCAGTTTATTCAGGGAGGTCCAAGAGACCCAGTACTTC. This codes for CASSLFREVQETQYF.

The genes are TRBV20-1 and TRBJ2-7; 11 bases match TRBD1. J gave up 5 bases and V 6 bases, and 12 bases lay outside the gene matches. CDR1 DFQATT and CDR2 SNEGSKA come from the germline V gene (reference sequence). This CDR3 spans 15 amino acids. For the CDR3, the DNA is TGCAGTGCCCTAGCAGGACAGGGGGCTTCGGACGAGCAGTACTTC. Its protein product is CSALAGQGASDEQYF.

In its sample, this clonotype was seen many times. The chain has TRBV10-3 and TRBJ2-7; D is perhaps TRBD1 (5 bases). The CDR3 totals 13 residues. V was trimmed by 0 bases and J by 3 bases, leaving 6 bases between them. The V gene's germline CDR1 is ENHRY and CDR2 SYGVKD. The CDR3 DNA reads as TGTGCCATCAGTGAGTCAGGGGTCTACGAGCAGTACTTC. Its protein is CAISESGVYEQYF.

The chain joins TRBV18 to TRBJ1-4; TRBD1 matches 7 bases. J lost 4 bases, V lost 2 bases, and 1 base had no gene match. The CDR3 runs 14 residues. Germline values: CDR1 KGHSH, CDR2 LQKENI. This CDR3 reads CASSPRDSNEKLFF. CDR3 nucleotide sequence: TGTGCCAGCTCACCAAGGGACAGTAATGAAAAACTGTTTTTT.

This clonotype has only a few counts. The rearrangement links TRBV7-2 to TRBJ2-3; no definite D call. The germline V gene encodes CDR1 SGHTA and CDR2 FQGNSA. V was shortened by 3 bases and J by 7 bases, with 8 bases between the two germline ends. The CDR3 runs to 12 residues. As DNA, the CDR3 is TGTGCCAGCAGCTTGTGGCTTCATACGCAGTATTTT. It yields the protein CASSLWLHTQYF.

In its sample, this clonotype was seen many times. The genes are TRBV10-3 and TRBJ2-5, with 11 bases aligning to TRBD1. V was clipped by 7 bases and J by 3 bases; unmatched bases: 4. CDR1 and CDR2 (germline): ENHRY, SYGVKD. CDR3 length: 14 amino acids. The CDR3: CAINRGQGEETQYF. CDR3 coding DNA: TGTGCCATCAACCGGGGACAGGGGGAAGAGACCCAGTACTTC.

V gene TRBV6-2 or TRBV6-3 combines with J gene TRBJ1-2; a possible D gene is TRBD1 (6 bases). Trimming took off 0 bases at V and 6 bases at J, with 11 bases between the two ends. Germline CDR1 and CDR2: MNHEY and SVGEGT. The CDR3 contains 14 residues. The CDR3 bases are TGTGCCAGCAGTTACTCGACTGGGGGCCATGGCTACACCTTC. It specifies CASSYSTGGHGYTF.

The chain links TRBV6-1 to TRBJ2-5; 9 positions match TRBD2. Germline CDR1 MNHNS, CDR2 SASEGT. The CDR3 is 16 amino acids. With 6 bases clipped from V and 5 bases from J, the junction kept 13 bases outside the gene matches. In nucleotides, the CDR3 is TGTGCCAGCAGCCCGGGACTAGCCGGCCTGTCTGAGACCCAGTACTTC. Protein sequence: CASSPGLAGLSETQYF.

This clonotype was seen more than once but under ten times. The chain joins TRBV9 to TRBJ2-7; a weak D match, TRBD2 (5 bases). In germline, CDR1 is SGDLS, CDR2 YYNGEE. The CDR3 loop spans 16 amino acids. Trimming removed 0 bases at V and 3 bases at J, with 16 bases between. The CDR3 loop is CASSVAPRSGIYEQYF. CDR3 bases: TGTGCCAGCAGCGTAGCTCCCAGATCCGGGATCTACGAGCAGTACTTC.

This clonotype was found a few times. The J gene is TRBJ2-5, the V gene TRBV7-2; maybe TRBD2 (6 bases). The CDR3 runs to 13 residues. V was clipped by 5 bases and J by 3 bases, with 10 bases between them. Germline lookup yields CDR1 SGHTA and CDR2 FQGNSA. The CDR3 region is CASSGTVKETQYF. CDR3 DNA sequence: TGTGCCAGCAGCGGGACTGTAAAAGAGACCCAGTACTTC. The full variable domain, completed using reference TRBV7-2 and TRBJ2-5, is GAGVSQSPSNKVTEKGKDVELRCDPISGHTALYWYRQSLGQGLEFLIYFQGNSAPDKSGLPSDRFSAERTGGSVSTLTIQRTQQEDSAVYLCASSGTVKETQYFGPGTRLLVL.

The chain recombines TRBV20-1 with TRBJ1-1; 9 positions agree with TRBD1. Looked up from germline, CDR1 is DFQATT and CDR2 is SNEGSKA (reference sequence). Trimming cost V 5 bases and J 10 bases; bases outside gene matches: 8. The CDR3 covers 12 residues. The CDR3 sequence is CSAPGTGSGAFF. DNA for the CDR3: TGCAGTGCTCCCGGGACAGGGTCGGGAGCTTTCTTT.